Below, 8 T cell receptor beta chains from the same sample are listed, as sequenced in a study of shared clonotypes between healthy human individuals. The method was immunoSEQ multiplex PCR; TCRdb's version includes in-frame clones alone and lacks a portion of them. The sample holds about 1 million clones, 65% to 80% seen once. What was sequenced was memory CD4+ T cells sorted from blood. The subset here: CD45RA-negative fraction. These TCRs come from a man aged 18 to 29 in good health.

The chain recombines TRBV10-3 with TRBJ1-2, with 7 bases aligning to TRBD1. This CDR3 is built from 17 residues. CDR1 and CDR2 from the germline V gene are ENHRY and SYGVKD. V was clipped by 3 bases and J by 1 base; unmatched bases: 11. In DNA, the CDR3 is TGTGCCATCAGTGACGTTTTAACACAGGGGAGTAACTATGGCTACACCTTC. Encoded protein: CAISDVLTQGSNYGYTF.

The chain uses TRBV30 and TRBJ2-1; 12 nucleotides match TRBD1. The CDR3 runs to 16 residues. V gave up 3 bases and J gave up 2 bases; unmatched junction bases: 5. Germline V gene data show CDR1 as GTSNPN and CDR2 as SVGIG (reference sequence). CDR3 nucleotides: TGTGCCTGGAGGGGAAGGGACAGGGGGCCCTACAATGAGCAGTTCTTC. Its translation is CAWRGRDRGPYNEQFF.

The V and J genes are TRBV4-3 and TRBJ2-7; tentatively, D is TRBD1 (6 bases). Between the trimmed V and J ends, which lost 0 bases and 2 bases, there was a span of 8 bases. The CDR3 totals 14 residues. The V gene's germline CDR1 is LGHNA and CDR2 YSLEER. DNA of the CDR3: TGCGCCAGCAGCCAAGAGGCAGGGGCCTACGAGCAGTACTTC. This gives the protein CASSQEAGAYEQYF.

V usage is TRBV27 and J usage is TRBJ2-2, with 9 bases identical to TRBD1. The trim removed 5 bases at V and 1 base at J, leaving 5 bases unmatched. Germline assignment: CDR1 MNHEY and CDR2 SMNVEV (reference sequence). The CDR3 runs to 16 residues. CDR3 loop: CASSPGQGRNTGELFF. CDR3 nucleotide sequence: TGTGCCAGCAGTCCCGGACAGGGGCGGAACACCGGGGAGCTGTTTTTT.

This clone has only a few counts. This sequence joins TRBV7-8 and TRBJ2-7; a possible D gene is TRBD1 (6 bases). The ends were cut back, 5 bases at V and 3 bases at J, with 14 bases in the middle. Germline CDR1 is SGHVS and CDR2 is FQNEAQ. This CDR3 is 14 amino acids long. CDR3 sequence reads: CASSLDWGLYEQYF. In nucleotides, the CDR3 is TGTGCCAGCAGCCTGGACTGGGGGCTCTACGAGCAGTACTTC.

The CDR3 DNA is TGTGCCAGCAACCGGGACAGGGGATCCTACGAGCAGTACTTC. Protein sequence: CASNRDRGSYEQYF. The chain employs TRBV28 and TRBJ2-7; 10 bases match TRBD1. The junction had 4 bases not matched to a gene; V was cut back by 7 bases and J by 1 base. Germline-derived CDR1 and CDR2 are MDHEN and SYDVKM. The CDR3 is 14 amino acids. Supplemented by reference TRBV28 and TRBJ2-7, the full variable domain reads DVKVTQSSRYLVKRTGEKVFLECVQDMDHENMFWYRQDPGLGLRLIYFSYDVKMKEKGDIPEGYSVSREKKERFSLILESASTNQTSMYLCASNRDRGSYEQYFGPGTRLTVT.

The rearrangement links TRBV9 to TRBJ2-2; D possibly corresponds to TRBD2 (5 bases). Per germline, CDR1 SGDLS and CDR2 YYNGEE. V was cut by 3 bases and J by 0 bases, with 21 bases left in between. This CDR3 has 19 residues. The CDR3 is CASSELPGLAFPNTGELFF. As DNA, the CDR3 is TGTGCCAGCAGCGAACTACCGGGTCTAGCCTTCCCGAACACCGGGGAGCTGTTTTTT.

The V gene is TRBV7-9, the J gene TRBJ2-7, with a possible D match to TRBD1 (6 bases). The ends were cut back, 5 bases at V and 0 bases at J, with 11 bases in the middle. This CDR3 has 14 amino acids. Germline CDR1 is SEHNR and CDR2 is FQNEAQ (reference sequence). Written as DNA, the CDR3 is TGTGCCAGCAGCCCCGACAGGAGCTCCTACGAGCAGTACTTC. This encodes CASSPDRSSYEQYF.